One and the same sample provided the 17 T cell receptor beta chains below, sequenced in a study of blood T cells in healthy people across ages. It was with a sample-barcoded 5' primer and a J-beta primer mix that a second PCR of about 6 to 11 cycles was run. MiXCR was run by TCRdb on the 5' RACE reads, yielding one entry per CDR3 protein. This sample has more than 1.4 million distinct CDR3 sequences; roughly 40% occur once, and the top ten carry roughly 7.9%. Sequencing was performed on blood. Receptor source: a woman between 18 and 29 years old in good health.

This clonotype appeared many times. This chain uses TRBV25-1 with TRBJ2-3; 9 positions match TRBD1. Germline values: CDR1 MGHDK, CDR2 SYGVNS. This CDR3 comprises 15 residues. V shed 6 bases and J 2 bases; nucleotides not matched to a gene: 6. CDR3 sequence: CASSPGTGTTDTQYF. The CDR3 DNA sequence: TGTGCCAGCAGCCCCGGGACAGGGACCACAGATACGCAGTATTTT.

This clonotype has just a few counts. The chain uses TRBV10-3 and TRBJ2-5; D call uncertain. The CDR3 has 16 residues. The germline V gene encodes CDR1 ENHRY and CDR2 SYGVKD. V lost 5 bases and J 3 bases, leaving 19 bases between the germline ends. CDR3 coding DNA: TGTGCCATCAGTCCCTCCCCCCTAACACTCAAAGAGACCCAGTACTTC. It encodes CAISPSPLTLKETQYF.

V and J are TRBV20-1 and TRBJ2-7, with 10 bases that match TRBD2. This CDR3 has 17 residues. Germline-derived CDR1 and CDR2 are DFQATT and SNEGSKA (reference sequence). V lost 6 bases to trimming and J lost 1 base; unmatched junction nucleotides: 15. CDR3 DNA: TGCAGTGCCCAGGGCGGGCTAGCGGGAGTTGCGTCCTACGAGCAGTACTTC. Translating it yields CSAQGGLAGVASYEQYF.

The rearrangement joins TRBV7-3 to TRBJ2-1; unclear D gene. The CDR3 extends over 14 amino acids. With 1 base removed from V and 7 bases from J, the gap between germline ends came to 11 bases. Germline CDR1 SGHTA, CDR2 FQGTGA. CDR3 DNA sequence: TGTGCCAGCAGCTTAATGGGCCCAGTGAATGAGCAGTTCTTC. It is translated as CASSLMGPVNEQFF.

This rearrangement joins TRBV20-1 to TRBJ2-1, with TRBD2 matching 13 bases. Germline V CDR1 and CDR2: DFQATT, SNEGSKA (reference sequence). The CDR3 runs 22 residues. V lost 0 bases and J lost 3; bases outside the gene matches: 20. The CDR3: CSARDNLVRGLAGVRGYNEQFF. The CDR3 bases are TGCAGTGCTAGAGATAATCTAGTTAGAGGACTAGCGGGAGTCCGGGGCTACAATGAGCAGTTCTTC.

Only a few counts were recorded for this clonotype. The genes are TRBV5-1 and TRBJ2-4; D tentatively reads TRBD1 or TRBD2 (5 bases each). The end of the DNA is better explained by TRBJ2-7, so the J call may be wrong. Germline lookup yields CDR1 SGHRS and CDR2 YFSETQ. CDR3 length equals 13 residues. CDR3 coding DNA: TGCGCCAGCAGCATGGGACCCTTGGACGAGCAGTACTTC. Protein sequence: CASSMGPLDEQYF.

The chain recombines TRBV6-1 with TRBJ1-4, with 7 bases aligning to TRBD1. This CDR3 is built from 15 residues. With 2 bases clipped from V and 5 bases from J, the junction kept 5 bases outside the gene matches. CDR1 is MNHNS, CDR2 SASEGT, per germline. The CDR3, as DNA: TGTGCCAGCAGTGAACCGGGACAGACAAATGAAAAACTGTTTTTT. Residues: CASSEPGQTNEKLFF.

The chain carries TRBV2 and TRBJ1-5; the D is unclear. The CDR3 spans 14 residues. The germline V gene encodes CDR1 SNHLY and CDR2 FYNNEI. V shed 3 bases and J shed 2 bases, with 8 bases lying between them. The chain's CDR3 is CASSEMARNQPQHF. CDR3 bases: TGTGCCAGCAGTGAGATGGCTCGCAATCAGCCCCAGCATTTT.

The chain combines TRBV29-1 with TRBJ1-2, with D possibly matching TRBD1 (5 bases). The V end lost 3 bases, the J end lost 0 bases, and 8 bases lay between the germline ends. Per germline, CDR1 SQVTM and CDR2 ANQGSEA. The CDR3 length is 13 residues. The chain's CDR3 is CSVEWGPNYGYTF. CDR3 DNA: TGCAGCGTTGAGTGGGGACCTAACTATGGCTACACCTTC. The complete variable domain, with remaining parts taken from reference TRBV29-1 and TRBJ1-2, reads SAVISQKPSRDICQRGTSLTIQCQVDSQVTMMFWYRQQPGQSLTLIATANQGSEATYESGFVIDKFPISRPNLTFSTLTVSNMSPEDSSIYLCSVEWGPNYGYTFGSGTRLTVV.

This sequence joins TRBV20-1 and TRBJ1-5, with D maybe TRBD1 (5 bases). Trimming left V 8 bases short and J 1 base short, with 15 bases between. The CDR3 is 14 amino acids. The germline CDR1 and CDR2 sequences are DFQATT and SNEGSKA (reference sequence). DNA of the CDR3: TGCAGTCCGGGACCTCAATCGAGCAATCAGCCCCAGCATTTT. It translates to CSPGPQSSNQPQHF.

The V and J genes are TRBV4-1 and TRBJ2-7, with TRBD2 matching over 9 bases. CDR1 and CDR2 from the germline V gene are MGHRA and YSYEKL. This CDR3 contains 18 residues. V lost 0 bases to trimming and J lost 7 bases; unmatched junction nucleotides: 16. In DNA form, the CDR3 reads TGCGCCAGCAGCCAAGATCAACGAGCGGGAGGTATCCTCTTGGAGCAGTACTTC. This sequence encodes CASSQDQRAGGILLEQYF.

The chain carries TRBV3-1 and TRBJ2-7; the D gene could be TRBD1 or TRBD2 (5 bases each). Per germline, CDR1 LGHDT and CDR2 YNNKEL (reference sequence). There are 15 residues in the CDR3. V was cut by 2 bases and J by 0 bases, with 11 bases left in between. The CDR3 DNA reads TGTGCCAGCAGCCAAACGGACGGGACCTCCTACGAGCAGTACTTC. Encoded protein: CASSQTDGTSYEQYF.

The rearrangement links TRBV7-8 to TRBJ2-7; perhaps TRBD2 as D (6 bases). The end of the DNA fits TRBJ2-5 better, so the J call may be wrong. The CDR3 length is 15 residues. In germline, CDR1 is SGHVS, CDR2 FQNEAQ. The DNA for the CDR3 is TGTGCCAGCAGCCTCCGGGCTAGCGCTATCGAGACCCAGTACTTC. Amino acids: CASSLRASAIETQYF.

The rearrangement joins TRBV5-5 to TRBJ2-7; the D gene is possibly TRBD1 (6 bases). The germline V gene has CDR1 SGHKS and CDR2 YYEKEE (reference sequence). CDR3 length: 14 amino acids. V dropped 0 bases and J dropped 5 bases, with 12 bases sitting between them. CDR3 residues: CASSLVQGRDEQYF. The CDR3 nucleotides are TGTGCCAGCAGCTTGGTACAGGGCAGGGACGAGCAGTACTTC.

This clonotype was found once. The genes are TRBV6-5 and TRBJ2-1; 7 bases align to TRBD1. This CDR3 spans 18 amino acids. V shed 6 bases and J 2 bases; nucleotides not matched to a gene: 16. Germline V lookup: CDR1 MNHEY, CDR2 SVGAGI. CDR3 sequence (DNA): TGTGCCAGCAGCTACAGGGACAGCCCCGTCGTCCCCTACAATGAGCAGTTCTTC. The encoded protein is CASSYRDSPVVPYNEQFF.

This sequence joins TRBV6-6 and TRBJ1-2; D gene ambiguous. Germline V gives CDR1 MNHNY, CDR2 SVGAGI (reference sequence). The CDR3 runs 17 residues. V gave up 3 bases and J gave up 2 bases, with 19 bases separating them. For the CDR3, the DNA is TGTGCCAGCAGTTATTTCGCATCCGGGCCTAAAAACTATGGCTACACCTTC. Protein sequence: CASSYFASGPKNYGYTF.

This clonotype came up a few times. The V and J genes are TRBV25-1 and TRBJ1-5; 7 bases line up with TRBD1. The CDR3 spans 15 residues. The J segment lost 3 bases and the V segment lost 4 bases, leaving 6 bases of the junction unmatched. Germline assignment: CDR1 MGHDK and CDR2 SYGVNS. The CDR3 DNA follows: TGTGCCAGCAGTGCCGGGACAGCTGACAATCAGCCCCAGCATTTT. Protein sequence: CASSAGTADNQPQHF.